This record concerns one T cell receptor (beta chain) sequence. Expressed TCRB transcripts were sequenced after all isolated RNA was converted to cDNA. Assay: immunoSEQ multiplex PCR; the TCRdb copy retains only in-frame clones and omits some. The profile shows fewer than 350,000 clones, about 19% of them singletons. This sample was included in a study of beta chain features in type 1 diabetes. Per germline, CDR1 MGHDK and CDR2 SYGVNS. This CDR3 comprises 12 residues. V dropped 7 bases and J dropped 4 bases, with 11 bases sitting between them. The single heparinised draw taken from each donor contained around 110 mL of blood on average.

The sequencing sample was made of naive CD4+ T cells from blood. This receptor was taken from a woman under 30 in good health. The V call is TRBV25-1, the J call TRBJ2-7, with TRBD1 as a possible D gene (6 bases). CDR3 bases: TGTGCCAGCACAGACAGGCGGTACGAGCAGTACTTC. Its translation is CASTDRRYEQYF.